What follows are 25 T cell receptor beta chains derived from one specimen sequenced in a study of preoperative IRX-2 immunotherapy in early breast cancer. Treatment specified: preoperative locoregional IRX-2 cytokine immunotherapy. Assay used: immunoSEQ multiplex PCR; TCRdb lists only in-frame clones, some missing. The table lists approximately 20,000 clones, approximately 80% of them singletons, with about 1.2% in the top ten. The input for sequencing was lymph node tissue, taken after IRX-2 immunotherapy. The receptor source for this set is a human donor with breast cancer.

The chain links TRBV2 to TRBJ1-3; 7 bases map to TRBD1. Germline V CDR1 and CDR2: SNHLY, FYNNEI. The CDR3 has 14 residues. The V segment lost 7 bases and the J segment 0 bases; nucleotides outside the gene matches: 3. The CDR3 region has the DNA TGTGCCAGCATGGAGGGGGCCTCTGGAAACACCATATATTTT. It specifies CASMEGASGNTIYF.

The rearrangement joins TRBV5-1 to TRBJ1-2; D remains unclear. The CDR3 is made up of 14 amino acids. Trimming stripped 0 bases from V and 5 bases from J, with 11 bases between. Germline V gene lookup returns CDR1 SGHRS and CDR2 YFSETQ. CDR3 sequence reads: CASSLEIASYGYTF. The CDR3 DNA reads as TGCGCCAGCAGCTTGGAAATTGCATCTTATGGCTACACCTTC.

The rearrangement joins TRBV11-3 to TRBJ1-2; weak D call: TRBD1 (5 bases). Trimming removed 1 base at V and 2 bases at J, with 8 bases between. The CDR3 contains 14 residues. Germline V CDR1 and CDR2: SGHNT, YENEEA. Here the CDR3 DNA reads TGTGCCAGCAGCTTAGGTCGGGGGAACTATGGCTACACCTTC. This codes for CASSLGRGNYGYTF.

This clone was seen just once. The J gene is TRBJ2-3, the V gene TRBV11-3; 7 nucleotides match TRBD2. CDR1 is SGHNT and CDR2 is YENEEA in the germline V gene. The CDR3 covers 14 residues. The V and J ends lost 4 bases and 2 bases, in that order; junction bases with no gene match: 3. DNA for the CDR3: TGTGCCAGCAGCTCGACTAGCCACACAGATACGCAGTATTTT. This codes for CASSSTSHTDTQYF.

This chain joins TRBV7-7 and TRBJ2-2; D remains unclear. Trimming left V 5 bases short and J 0 bases short, with 10 bases between. Germline-derived CDR1 and CDR2 are SSHAT and FNYEAQ (reference sequence). The CDR3 has 15 amino acids. The CDR3 coding sequence is TGTGCCAGCAGCCGAGGAATATCGAACACCGGGGAGCTGTTTTTT. It is translated as CASSRGISNTGELFF.

The V gene is TRBV18, the J gene TRBJ2-1, with 11 bases that match TRBD2. V lost 3 bases and J lost 5; bases outside the gene matches: 3. This CDR3 spans 15 amino acids. Germline V gene sequence: CDR1 KGHSH, CDR2 LQKENI. As DNA, the CDR3 is TGTGCCAGCTCACCCGGACTAGCGGGTGACAATGAGCAGTTCTTC. Protein sequence: CASSPGLAGDNEQFF.

V is TRBV5-1 and J is TRBJ2-1; D unclear. This CDR3 spans 14 amino acids. Trimming cost V 4 bases and J 2 bases, with 10 bases left between them. Germline lookup yields CDR1 SGHRS and CDR2 YFSETQ. CDR3 residues: CASSPAGTYNEQFF. Written as DNA, the CDR3 is TGCGCCAGCAGCCCGGCCGGTACCTACAATGAGCAGTTCTTC.

The rearrangement joins TRBV28 to TRBJ1-1; D is uncertain. CDR1 MDHEN and CDR2 SYDVKM come from the germline V gene. V was shortened by 10 bases and J by 2 bases, with 14 bases between the two germline ends. This CDR3 region has 13 residues. The CDR3 protein is CATSAFPNTEAFF. The DNA for the CDR3 is TGTGCCACCTCGGCGTTTCCCAACACTGAAGCTTTCTTT.

The chain links TRBV19 to TRBJ2-7; D is uncertain. Germline loops: CDR1 LNHDA, CDR2 SQIVND (reference sequence). Trimming took 3 bases from V and 3 from J, leaving 9 bases between them. This CDR3 contains 13 residues. Written as DNA, the CDR3 is TGTGCCAGTAGTATCGACCGAAACTACGAGCAGTACTTC. Its protein is CASSIDRNYEQYF.

The chain links TRBV28 to TRBJ1-1; tentatively, D is TRBD1 (5 bases). The V and J ends lost 7 bases and 6 bases respectively, with 15 bases between them. The V gene's germline CDR1 is MDHEN and CDR2 SYDVKM. This CDR3 has 13 residues. The CDR3 coding sequence is TGTGCCAGCAAGACGACAGCCCCCCCTGAAGCTTTCTTT. Translation gives CASKTTAPPEAFF.

J is TRBJ1-6 and V is TRBV19; D not resolved. Germline CDR1 LNHDA, CDR2 SQIVND (reference sequence). CDR3 size: 13 residues. The V end lost 5 bases, the J end lost 5 bases, and 7 bases lay between the germline ends. This CDR3 reads CASSLKNNSPLHF. Here the CDR3 DNA reads TGTGCCAGTAGTCTGAAGAATAATTCACCCCTCCACTTT.

The chain has TRBV6-8 and TRBJ1-2; 7 bases line up with TRBD1. The CDR3 length is 13 residues. J lost 4 bases, V lost 8 bases, and 7 bases had no gene match. Germline V gene lookup returns CDR1 MNHGY and CDR2 SAAAGT. The CDR3 reads CASEGHRGYGYTF. The DNA for the CDR3 is TGTGCCAGCGAAGGGCACAGGGGCTATGGCTACACCTTC.

V is TRBV19 and J is TRBJ2-2; 7 bases match TRBD2. V was pared by 4 bases and J by 9 bases, with 17 bases of the junction left unmatched. Germline values: CDR1 LNHDA, CDR2 SQIVND (reference sequence). This CDR3 comprises 17 residues. The CDR3 bases are TGTGCCAGTAGTACCTGGGGAGGGCAGGGTAAAATCCGGGAGCTGTTTTTT. This codes for CASSTWGGQGKIRELFF.

This clone was seen a single time. V and J are TRBV23-1 and TRBJ2-7; D is undetermined. TRBV23-1 is reported as an ORF; its role is uncertain. Trimming removed 0 bases at V and 0 bases at J, with 6 bases between. The CDR3 runs to 14 residues. The CDR3 bases are TGCGCCAGCAGTCAATCTGAAAGCTCCTACGAGCAGTACTTC. Translating it yields CASSQSESSYEQYF.

The chain has TRBV19 and TRBJ2-7; 8 bases match TRBD2. In germline, CDR1 is LNHDA, CDR2 SQIVND (reference sequence). The J segment lost 3 bases and the V segment lost 6 bases, leaving 10 bases of the junction unmatched. This CDR3 has 15 amino acids. The CDR3 spells CASRSSGRSRYEQYF. The CDR3 bases are TGTGCCAGTAGATCAAGCGGGAGAAGCCGCTACGAGCAGTACTTC.

The genes are TRBV5-1 and TRBJ1-6; TRBD1 aligns across 10 bases. This CDR3 is built from 18 residues. Germline CDR1 and CDR2: SGHRS and YFSETQ. V dropped 4 bases and J dropped 9; count of bases not matched to a gene: 16. CDR3 nucleotides: TGCGCCAGCAGCCAAGACTCCCCTCGACAGGGGGCTCGTTCACCCCTCCACTTT. This codes for CASSQDSPRQGARSPLHF.

V and J are TRBV6-8 and TRBJ2-5; D is uncertain. The CDR3 sequence is 13 residues long. V lost 5 bases, J lost 1 base, and 8 bases lay in between. CDR1 and CDR2 from the germline V gene are MNHGY and SAAAGT. The CDR3 nucleotides read TGTGCCAGCAGTCGCCGGACCCAAGAGACCCAGTACTTC. This gives the protein CASSRRTQETQYF.

The V and J genes are TRBV7-1 and TRBJ2-7; D remains unclear. Being an ORF, TRBV7-1 has a function that is uncertain. Trimming shortened V by 4 bases and J by 7 bases, and 14 bases separated the two germline ends. The CDR3 runs 13 residues. The CDR3 here is CASSFQRKGEQYF. The CDR3 nucleotides read TGTGCCAGCAGCTTCCAAAGAAAAGGGGAGCAGTACTTC.

This rearrangement joins TRBV7-6 to TRBJ1-2; D call uncertain. The CDR3 length is 16 residues. Germline CDR1 SGHVS, CDR2 FNYEAQ. With 1 base removed from V and 0 bases from J, the gap between germline ends came to 12 bases. This CDR3 reads CASSLGGVGANYGYTF. The CDR3 DNA reads TGTGCCAGCAGCTTAGGGGGAGTCGGGGCTAACTATGGCTACACCTTC. Full variable domain (missing parts from reference TRBV7-6 and TRBJ1-2): GAGVSQSPRYKVTKRGQDVALRCDPISGHVSLYWYRQALGQGPEFLTYFNYEAQQDKSGLPNDRFSAERPEGSISTLTIQRTEQRDSAMYRCASSLGGVGANYGYTFGSGTRLTVV.

The chain joins TRBV7-7 to TRBJ2-3; TRBD2 is a possible D gene (6 bases). V was trimmed by 5 bases and J by 5 bases, leaving 17 bases between them. The CDR3 consists of 15 residues. Germline V gives CDR1 SSHAT, CDR2 FNYEAQ (reference sequence). CDR3 sequence reads: CASSRSGGRLDTQYF. The CDR3, as DNA: TGTGCCAGCAGCAGATCGGGTGGGAGGCTAGATACGCAGTATTTT.

CDR3 DNA: TGTGCCAGCAGCCCACGGACAGGACTTAATGAAAAACTGTTTTTT. Its translation is CASSPRTGLNEKLFF. The rearrangement joins TRBV11-3 to TRBJ1-4; 7 bases are a match to TRBD1. The germline V gene has CDR1 SGHNT and CDR2 YENEEA. This CDR3 spans 15 amino acids. After removal of 5 bases from V and 4 bases from J, the junction contained 7 bases not matched to a gene.

This rearrangement joins TRBV14 to TRBJ1-3; no reliable D call. This CDR3 is built from 17 residues. In germline, CDR1 is SGHDN, CDR2 FVKESK. The V and J ends lost 4 bases and 0 bases respectively, with 16 bases between them. CDR3 in DNA: TGTGCCAGCAGCCCCAAGGCCTTCTCGACCTCTGGAAACACCATATATTTT. Translated, it gives CASSPKAFSTSGNTIYF. Full variable domain (missing parts from reference TRBV14 and TRBJ1-3): EAGVTQFPSHSVIEKGQTVTLRCDPISGHDNLYWYRRVMGKEIKFLLHFVKESKQDESGMPNNRFLAERTGGTYSTLKVQPAELEDSGVYFCASSPKAFSTSGNTIYFGEGSWLTVV.

V gene TRBV30 combines with J gene TRBJ2-2; TRBD1 might be the D (5 bases). The CDR3 is 15 amino acids. Trimming pared 0 bases from V and 7 bases from J, leaving 15 bases between. Germline values: CDR1 GTSNPN, CDR2 SVGIG (reference sequence). The CDR3 here is CAWSVRLGVGGELFF. The CDR3 DNA reads TGTGCCTGGAGTGTACGTCTAGGGGTAGGCGGGGAGCTGTTTTTT.

The chain is built from TRBV6-8 and TRBJ1-2; D is possibly TRBD1 (5 bases). V was shortened by 6 bases and J by 7 bases, with 12 bases between the two germline ends. Looked up from germline, CDR1 is MNHGY and CDR2 is SAAAGT. The CDR3 covers 12 residues. In DNA form, the CDR3 reads TGTGCCAGCAGGGGGACTACCGGTGGCTACACCTTC. This gives the protein CASRGTTGGYTF.

The J gene is TRBJ1-6, the V gene TRBV6-8; no clear D. Germline loops: CDR1 MNHGY, CDR2 SAAAGT. This CDR3 spans 13 amino acids. V gave up 6 bases and J gave up 10 bases, with 13 bases separating them. The CDR3 sequence: CASRIDVGSPLHF. CDR3 coding DNA: TGTGCCAGCAGGATCGATGTAGGATCACCCCTCCACTTT.